The 4 T cell receptor beta chains reported below all come from one sample, sequenced in a study of T cell changes during pregnancy in multiple sclerosis. Only in-frame clones appear in the TCRdb table, and some are missing; sequencing was by immunoSEQ multiplex PCR. Here the sample spans around 110,000 clones, roughly 90% being singletons. Source: peripheral blood, taken after pregnancy. The receptors shown here come from a female donor with multiple sclerosis, enrolled in a pregnancy study.

This chain uses TRBV5-4 with TRBJ1-1, with TRBD1 matching over 8 bases. Germline CDR1 is SGHNT and CDR2 is YYREEE (reference sequence). The CDR3 is 13 amino acids. The V gene end was trimmed by 4 bases and the J gene end by 4 bases; junction bases not matched to a gene: 3. CDR3 in amino acids: CASSDRGSTEAFF. CDR3 DNA: TGTGCCAGCAGCGACAGGGGTAGCACTGAAGCTTTCTTT.

This sequence joins TRBV5-4 and TRBJ1-2; tentatively, D is TRBD1 (5 bases). V gave up 4 bases and J gave up 14 bases, with 18 bases separating them. This CDR3 contains 12 residues. Germline CDR1 and CDR2: SGHNT and YYREEE (reference sequence). Here the CDR3 reads CASSPSRGNETF. CDR3 coding DNA: TGTGCCAGCAGCCCCTCCCGGGGGAACGAAACCTTC. The full variable domain, its missing parts supplied by reference TRBV5-4 and TRBJ1-2, is ETGVTQSPTHLIKTRGQQVTLRCSSQSGHNTVSWYQQALGQGPQFIFQYYREEENGRGNFPPRFSGLQFPNYSSELNVNALELDDSALYLCASSPSRGNETFGSGTRLTVV.

The V and J genes are TRBV18 and TRBJ2-3, with 7 bases lining up with TRBD1. V dropped 4 bases and J dropped 2; count of bases not matched to a gene: 6. The CDR3 contains 15 residues. CDR1 and CDR2 from the germline V gene are KGHSH and LQKENI. Written as DNA, the CDR3 is TGTGCCAGCTCACAACCGGGACAGTTCACAGATACGCAGTATTTT. Translated: CASSQPGQFTDTQYF.

The CDR3 sequence: CATSRDNGSGKEGEQFF. CDR3 DNA: TGTGCCACCAGCAGAGACAACGGTAGCGGGAAAGAAGGGGAGCAGTTCTTC. This chain links TRBV15 with TRBJ2-1; the match to TRBD2 covers 8 bases. Per germline, CDR1 LNHNV and CDR2 YYDKDF (reference sequence). The CDR3 runs 17 residues. V shed 0 bases, J shed 10 bases, and the junction held 14 bases outside the gene matches.